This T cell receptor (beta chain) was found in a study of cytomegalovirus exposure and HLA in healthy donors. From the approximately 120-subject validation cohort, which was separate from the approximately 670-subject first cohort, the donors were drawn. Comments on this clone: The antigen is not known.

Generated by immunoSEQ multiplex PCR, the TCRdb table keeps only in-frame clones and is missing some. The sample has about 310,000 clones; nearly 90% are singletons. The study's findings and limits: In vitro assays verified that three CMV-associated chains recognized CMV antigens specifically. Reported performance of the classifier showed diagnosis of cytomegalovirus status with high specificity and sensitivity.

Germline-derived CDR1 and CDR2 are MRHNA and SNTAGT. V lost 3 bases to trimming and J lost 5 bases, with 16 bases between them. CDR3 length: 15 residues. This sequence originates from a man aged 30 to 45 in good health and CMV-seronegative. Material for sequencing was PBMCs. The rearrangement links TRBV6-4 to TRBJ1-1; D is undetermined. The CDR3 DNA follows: TGTGCCAGCAGTGAGTCCATCGGGGTGTTGACTGAAGCTTTCTTT. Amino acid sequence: CASSESIGVLTEAFF.